The T cell receptor (beta chain) described here comes from a study of blood T cells in healthy people across ages. Using a J-beta primer mix together with a sample-barcoded 5' primer, a second PCR was run for roughly 7 to 11 cycles. Carrying 12 random nucleotides, a template-switch adaptor labeled each individual cDNA molecule. TCRdb ran MiXCR on the 5' RACE reads and lists one entry per CDR3 protein. The data contain roughly 1,500,000 distinct CDR3 sequences, roughly 40% of them singletons. This CDR3 has 15 residues. V lost 2 bases and J lost 0, with 11 bases in between. Germline V gives CDR1 MNHNY, CDR2 SVGAGI (reference sequence). This clonotype was found a few times.

This TCR was recovered from a woman aged 18-29 years in good health. Sequencing input: blood. This chain joins TRBV6-6 and TRBJ2-7; no reliable D call. The CDR3 sequence: CASSYLGLNSYEQYF. Written as DNA, the CDR3 is TGTGCCAGCAGTTACCTCGGCCTCAACTCCTACGAGCAGTACTTC.